Listed here is a single T cell receptor (beta chain). The antigen is unknown. The source of the sample is a study of T cell responses to AZD1222 COVID-19 vaccine. Study details: Samples with a second dose at about 4 or about 12 weeks were pooled together. Findings of the study overall: Most donors were white British and more were female, and clonal diversity was possibly underestimated. The study sampled repertoires only after the peak T cell response.

Profiled with immunoSEQ multiplex PCR; TCRdb holds only in-frame clones, not every one. Of about 120,000 clones listed, roughly 88% were seen once; the top ten hold less than 4.5%. Per the germline V gene, CDR1 is LNHDA and CDR2 is SQIVND (reference sequence). CDR3 size: 15 residues. With 4 bases removed from V and 4 bases from J, the gap between germline ends came to 16 bases. This specimen was peripheral blood, taken on day 0 of AZD1222 vaccination. The chain joins TRBV19 to TRBJ1-1, with D possibly TRBD1 on 6 matching bases. The TCR was taken from an adult in good health. CDR3 loop: CASSTPTGLPTEAFF. CDR3 in DNA: TGTGCCAGTAGTACGCCAACAGGGTTGCCCACTGAAGCTTTCTTT.